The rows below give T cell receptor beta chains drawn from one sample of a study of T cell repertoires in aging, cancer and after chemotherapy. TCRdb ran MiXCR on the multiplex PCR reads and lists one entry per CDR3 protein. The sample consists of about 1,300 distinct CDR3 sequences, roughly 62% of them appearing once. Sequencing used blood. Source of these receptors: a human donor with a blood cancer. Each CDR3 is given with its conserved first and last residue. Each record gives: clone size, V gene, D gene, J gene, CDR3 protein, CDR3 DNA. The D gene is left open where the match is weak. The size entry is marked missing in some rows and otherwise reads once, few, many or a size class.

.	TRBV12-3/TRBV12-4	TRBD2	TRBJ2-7	CASSLERTSAIEQYF	TGTGCCAGCAGTTTAGAGCGGACTAGCGCTATCGAGCAGTACTTC
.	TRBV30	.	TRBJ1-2	CAWSPPGGYTF	TGTGCCTGGAGTCCCCCCGGCGGCTACACCTTC
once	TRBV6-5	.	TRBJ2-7	CASSYSRGQFTYEQYF	TGTGCCAGCAGTTACTCGCGAGGGCAGTTCACCTACGAGCAGTACTTC
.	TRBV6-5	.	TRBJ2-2	CASSYSRPGGTYTGELFF	TGTGCCAGCAGTTACTCGAGGCCCGGAGGCACCTACACCGGGGAGCTGTTTTTT
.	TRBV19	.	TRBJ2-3	CASSNFRTGADTQYF	TGTGCCAGTAGTAACTTCAGGACCGGTGCGGATACGCAGTATTTT
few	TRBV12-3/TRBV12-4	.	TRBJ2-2	CASVQGFNTGELFF	TGTGCCAGCGTTCAGGGGTTCAACACCGGGGAGCTGTTTTTT
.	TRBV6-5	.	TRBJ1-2	CASSSPAGVGDGYTF	TGTGCCAGCAGTTCCCCCGCGGGGGTGGGTGATGGTTACACCTTC
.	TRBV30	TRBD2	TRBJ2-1	CAWSKWGLAGDNEQFF	TGTGCCTGGAGTAAATGGGGACTAGCGGGGGACAATGAGCAGTTCTTC
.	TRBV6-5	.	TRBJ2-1	CASSEGRVLNEQFF	TGTGCCAGCAGTGAAGGGAGAGTGCTGAATGAGCAGTTCTTC
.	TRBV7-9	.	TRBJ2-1	CASSGASYNEQFF	TGTGCCAGCAGTGGGGCTTCCTACAATGAGCAGTTCTTC
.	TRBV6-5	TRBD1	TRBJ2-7	CASTRQGSYEQYF	TGTGCCAGCACCCGACAGGGCTCCTACGAGCAGTACTTC
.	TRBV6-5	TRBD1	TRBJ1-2	CASSVGGASNYGYTF	TGTGCCAGCAGCGTAGGGGGCGCTTCGAACTATGGCTACACCTTC
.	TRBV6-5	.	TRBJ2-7	CASSSGWASSYEQYF	TGTGCCAGCAGTTCCGGGTGGGCGTCCTCCTACGAGCAGTACTTC
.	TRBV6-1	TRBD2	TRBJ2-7	CASLGLAGGSYEQYF	TGTGCCAGCTTGGGACTAGCGGGAGGATCCTACGAGCAGTACTTC
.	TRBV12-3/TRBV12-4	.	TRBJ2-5	CASSLYGASETQYF	TGTGCCAGCAGTTTATACGGGGCCAGTGAGACCCAGTACTTC
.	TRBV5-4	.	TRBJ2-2	CASSLWGPGELFF	TGTGCCAGCAGCTTGTGGGGTCCCGGGGAGCTGTTTTTT
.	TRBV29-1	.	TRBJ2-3	CSVEGGLSTDTQYF	TGCAGCGTTGAAGGGGGACTTTCCACAGATACGCAGTATTTT
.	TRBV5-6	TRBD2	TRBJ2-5	CASSLPPAGGRETQYF	TGTGCCAGCAGCTTGCCTCCAGCGGGGGGGCGGGAGACCCAGTACTTC
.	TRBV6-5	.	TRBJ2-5	CASSYSHRVQETQYF	TGTGCCAGCAGTTACTCGCACAGGGTCCAAGAGACCCAGTACTTC
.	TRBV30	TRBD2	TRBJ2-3	CAWSVGLAGGTDTQYF	TGTGCCTGGAGTGTAGGGCTAGCGGGAGGCACAGATACGCAGTATTTT